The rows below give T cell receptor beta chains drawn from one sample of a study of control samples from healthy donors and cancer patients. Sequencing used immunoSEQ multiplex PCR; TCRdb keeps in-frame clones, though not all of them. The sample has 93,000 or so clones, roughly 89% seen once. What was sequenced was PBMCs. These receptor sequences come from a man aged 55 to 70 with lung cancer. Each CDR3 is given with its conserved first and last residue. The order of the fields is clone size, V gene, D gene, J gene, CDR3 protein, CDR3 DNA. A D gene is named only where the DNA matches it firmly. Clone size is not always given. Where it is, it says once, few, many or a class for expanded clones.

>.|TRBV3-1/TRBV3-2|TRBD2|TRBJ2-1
CASSQKRTSGGNNEQFF
TGTGCCAGCAGCCAGAAACGGACTAGCGGGGGGAACAATGAGCAGTTCTTC
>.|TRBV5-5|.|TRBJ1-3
CASSLAVALSGNTIYF
TGTGCCAGCAGCTTGGCGGTGGCCCTCTCTGGAAACACCATATATTTT
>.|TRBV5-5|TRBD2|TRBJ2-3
CASSPGTSGSDTQYF
TGTGCCAGCAGCCCCGGGACTAGCGGTTCAGATACGCAGTATTTT
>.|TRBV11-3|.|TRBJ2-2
CASSLNTGELFF
TGTGCCAGCAGCTTAAACACCGGGGAGCTGTTTTTT
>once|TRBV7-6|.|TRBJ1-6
CASSRGALVNSPLHF
TGTGCCAGCAGCCGGGGGGCATTGGTTAATTCACCCCTCCACTTT
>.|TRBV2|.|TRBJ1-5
CASSGRVGSNQPQHF
TGTGCCAGCAGCGGACGGGTTGGTAGCAATCAGCCCCAGCATTTT
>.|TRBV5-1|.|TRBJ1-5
CASSLDPASNQPQHF
TGCGCCAGCAGCTTGGATCCGGCTAGCAATCAGCCCCAGCATTTT
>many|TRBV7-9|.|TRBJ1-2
CASRRDLPFLDYGYTF
TGTGCCAGCAGACGGGACCTCCCTTTTCTGGACTATGGCTACACCTTC
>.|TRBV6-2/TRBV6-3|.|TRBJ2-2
CASSYWEDTGELFF
TGTGCCAGCAGTTACTGGGAGGACACCGGGGAGCTGTTTTTT
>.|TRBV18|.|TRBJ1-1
CASSPRGGFEAFF
TGTGCCAGCTCACCAAGGGGCGGGTTTGAAGCTTTCTTT
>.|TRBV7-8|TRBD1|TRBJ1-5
CASSSGQPNQPQHF
TGTGCCAGCAGCTCGGGACAGCCAAATCAGCCCCAGCATTTT